These 9 T cell receptor beta chains originate from one sample sequenced in a study of blood T cells in healthy people across ages. Primers used in a second PCR of roughly 6 to 12 cycles were a sample-barcoded 5' primer and a J-beta primer mix. TCRdb called the 5' RACE reads again in MiXCR, with one record for every CDR3 protein. In the table there are about 320,000 distinct CDR3 sequences, roughly 29% of which are singletons. Specimen: blood. These receptors all come from a woman in her 70s in good health.

The chain recombines TRBV2 with TRBJ1-4, with D unresolved. V was trimmed by 7 bases and J by 5 bases, leaving 5 bases between them. The CDR3 spans 11 residues. The germline V gene encodes CDR1 SNHLY and CDR2 FYNNEI. The CDR3 region is CASTQNEKLFF. The CDR3 DNA reads as TGTGCCAGCACTCAGAATGAAAAACTGTTTTTT. Filled out from reference TRBV2 and TRBJ1-4, the complete variable domain reads EPEVTQTPSHQVTQMGQEVILRCVPISNHLYFYWYRQILGQKVEFLVSFYNNEISEKSEIFDDQFSVERPDGSNFTLKIRSTKLEDSAMYFCASTQNEKLFFGSGTQLSVL.

The rearrangement joins TRBV29-1 to TRBJ1-1; no clear D. The V and J ends lost 2 bases and 4 bases respectively, with 5 bases between them. The CDR3 loop spans 11 amino acids. Germline V gene lookup returns CDR1 SQVTM and CDR2 ANQGSEA. The CDR3 reads CSVEIGTEAFF. The CDR3 DNA follows: TGCAGCGTTGAAATTGGCACTGAAGCTTTCTTT.

J is TRBJ1-5 and V is TRBV24-1, with 8 bases fitting TRBD1. The CDR3 is made up of 17 amino acids. The germline CDR1 and CDR2 sequences are KGHDR and SFDVKD. V lost 2 bases to trimming and J lost 4 bases; unmatched junction nucleotides: 9. This CDR3 reads CATSDSQTGAINQPQHF. The CDR3 DNA is TGTGCCACCAGTGATTCCCAGACAGGGGCAATTAATCAGCCCCAGCATTTT.

This chain links TRBV6-6 with TRBJ2-7; 7 bases align to TRBD1. Trimming took 5 bases from V and 0 from J; bases not matched to a gene: 4. The germline V gene encodes CDR1 MNHNY and CDR2 SVGAGI (reference sequence). CDR3 length: 14 residues. CDR3 sequence reads: CASSRDSSSYEQYF. The CDR3 region has the DNA TGTGCCAGCAGTCGGGACAGTAGCTCCTACGAGCAGTACTTC.

The V gene is TRBV5-1, the J gene TRBJ2-7; TRBD1 agrees at 8 bases. J gave up 3 bases and V 4 bases, and 6 bases lay outside the gene matches. Germline assignment: CDR1 SGHRS and CDR2 YFSETQ. The CDR3 sequence is 14 residues long. The CDR3 region is CASSGGQGIYEQYF. CDR3 bases: TGCGCCAGCAGCGGCGGACAGGGTATCTACGAGCAGTACTTC.

This clonotype was found a few times. The rearrangement links TRBV6-1 to TRBJ1-6; maybe TRBD1 (6 bases). V was clipped by 4 bases and J by 10 bases, with 11 bases between them. Germline loops: CDR1 MNHNS, CDR2 SASEGT. The CDR3 contains 13 residues. The CDR3 is CASSGTGNSPLHF. The CDR3, as DNA: TGTGCCAGCAGTGGTACAGGGAACTCACCCCTCCACTTT.

The CDR3 DNA is TGTGCCAGCAGTTACGAAGGAGGGAATTCACCCCTCCACTTT. The encoded protein is CASSYEGGNSPLHF. The chain employs TRBV6-5 and TRBJ1-6; D call uncertain. Trimming cost V 2 bases and J 7 bases, with 9 bases left between them. From germline, CDR1 is MNHEY and CDR2 SVGAGI. This CDR3 has 14 amino acids.

This clonotype was detected only a few times. The junction and the germline gene differ at one end; a read error may be behind it. CDR3 DNA sequence: TGCGCCAGCAGCCCCCGGGACGGTTACAATGAGCAGTTCTTC. This gives the protein CASSPRDGYNEQFF. The rearrangement uses TRBV18 and TRBJ2-1, with D perhaps given as TRBD1 or TRBD2 (5 bases each). Germline V CDR1 and CDR2: KGHSH, LQKENI. This CDR3 is 14 amino acids long. Together with reference TRBV18 and TRBJ2-1, the CDR3 gives the full variable domain: NAGVMQNPRHLVRRRGQEARLRCSPMKGHSHVYWYRQLPEEGLKFMVYLQKENIIDESGMPKERFSAEFPKEGPSILRIQQVVRGDSAAYFCASSPRDGYNEQFFGPGTRLTVL.

The chain recombines TRBV18 with TRBJ2-5; 9 bases line up with TRBD2. CDR3 size: 16 residues. Looked up from germline, CDR1 is KGHSH and CDR2 is LQKENI. Germline trimming cut 4 bases from V and 5 bases from J; bases unmatched to any gene: 11. CDR3 nucleotide sequence: TGTGCCAGCTCACAAAGCGCGGGAGGGTCCGTGGAGACCCAGTACTTC. Protein sequence: CASSQSAGGSVETQYF.